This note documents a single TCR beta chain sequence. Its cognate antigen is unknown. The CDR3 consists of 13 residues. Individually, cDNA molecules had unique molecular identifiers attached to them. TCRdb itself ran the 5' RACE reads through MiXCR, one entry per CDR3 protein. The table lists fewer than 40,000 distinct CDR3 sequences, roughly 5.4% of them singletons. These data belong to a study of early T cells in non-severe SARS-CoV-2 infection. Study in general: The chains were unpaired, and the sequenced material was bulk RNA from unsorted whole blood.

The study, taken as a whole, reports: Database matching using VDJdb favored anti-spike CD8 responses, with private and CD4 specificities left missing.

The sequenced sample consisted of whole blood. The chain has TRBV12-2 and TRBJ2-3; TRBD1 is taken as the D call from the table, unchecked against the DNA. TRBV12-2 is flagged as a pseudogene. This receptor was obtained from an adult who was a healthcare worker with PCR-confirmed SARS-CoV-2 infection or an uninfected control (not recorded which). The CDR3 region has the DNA TGTGCAACGACAGACGTCGCCACAGATACGCAGTATTTT. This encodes CATTDVATDTQYF.